This T cell receptor (beta chain) emerged from a study of vaccination and CD4 T cells after COVID-19. Across the whole study: Sampling that followed vaccination took place a median around 70 days after dose two, within a range of 14 to 241.

This clonotype has a handful of counts. The antigen is not known. Treatment here: roughly 10-day PBMC culture with coronavirus spike peptide pools or control peptides (ViraFEST assay). ViraFEST used peptide pools to expand antigen-specific T cells before TCR sequencing. Researchers used the Oncomine TCR Beta short-read assay to sequence DNA from cultured CD4+ T cells. TCRdb redid the calling of the PCR reads with MiXCR, one entry per CDR3 protein. The data show 15,000 to 20,000 distinct CDR3 sequences, around half seen once. Study outcomes and limitations: Spike mono-reactive status applied to 304 of 307 vaccine-specific clones in convalescent patients. In convalescent patients, a median 86.3% of post-vaccine SARS-CoV-2-reactive clones appeared only after vaccination.

The trim removed 5 bases at V and 1 base at J, leaving 5 bases unmatched. The germline CDR1 and CDR2 sequences are LNHDA and SQIVND (reference sequence). This CDR3 has 15 amino acids. Material: CD4+ T cells from blood, cultured in vitro. V and J are TRBV19 and TRBJ1-5; 7 bases fit TRBD1. The sequence came from a human donor who had recovered from COVID-19. CDR3 sequence: CASSSGQSSNQPQHF. The CDR3 DNA reads as TGTGCCAGTAGTTCGGGACAGAGCAGCAATCAGCCCCAGCATTTT.